Included here is one T cell receptor (beta chain) sequence, with context. The target antigen is unknown. These data belong to a study of vaccination and CD4 T cells after COVID-19. The CDR3 extends over 13 amino acids. Germline V gives CDR1 DFQATT, CDR2 SNEGSKA (reference sequence). J was trimmed by 0 bases and V by 5 bases; bases with no gene match: 2. The Oncomine TCR Beta short-read assay was applied to DNA of cultured CD4+ T cells. TCRdb re-called the PCR reads with MiXCR, one entry per CDR3 protein. The sample holds about 15,000 distinct CDR3 sequences; approximately 84% are singletons and the top ten take about 8.9%. The treatment here: roughly nine-day PBMC culture with coronavirus spike peptide pools or control peptides (ViraFEST assay).

This chain links TRBV20-1 with TRBJ2-3; 7 positions match TRBD2. The specimen was CD4+ T cells from blood, cultured in vitro, collected after SARS-CoV-2 vaccination. The TCR comes from a human donor who received a COVID-19 vaccine. CDR3 in DNA: TGCAGTGCTTCGCGGGGGAGCACAGATACGCAGTATTTT. Residues: CSASRGSTDTQYF.